This is a list of T cell receptor beta chains from one sample in a study of blood T cell repertoires in COVID-19. The table came from immunoSEQ multiplex PCR; TCRdb's copy has only in-frame clones and leaves some out. The sample lists 130,000 to 150,000 clones, over 70% seen once, with less than 2% in the top ten. The sequencing input was peripheral blood. The receptors shown here come from a woman aged 60-70 years with acute or convalescent COVID-19. CDR3s include the opening cysteine and the closing phenylalanine or tryptophan. A D gene is named only where the DNA matches it firmly. Size is stated for part of the rows, as once, few or many counts, or as a class when the clone is expanded.

len: 14
d_gene: .
abundance: .
j_gene: TRBJ1-1
v_gene: TRBV19
CDR3nt: TGTGCCAGTAGTATAGCACTGGAGGGCACTGAAGCTTTCTTT
CDR3aa: CASSIALEGTEAFF

len: 14
d_gene: TRBD1
abundance: .
j_gene: TRBJ1-3
v_gene: TRBV9
CDR3nt: TGTGCCAGCAGCGCTAGGGACAGGAGAAACACCATATATTTT
CDR3aa: CASSARDRRNTIYF

len: 14
d_gene: .
abundance: .
j_gene: TRBJ2-1
v_gene: TRBV21-1
CDR3nt: TGTGCCAGCAGCAGTAGCGGGAGGGCCCAAGAGCAGTTCTTC
CDR3aa: CASSSSGRAQEQFF

len: 12
d_gene: .
abundance: .
j_gene: TRBJ1-1
v_gene: TRBV14
CDR3nt: TGTGCCAGCAGCCAGCGCCGCACTGAAGCTTTCTTT
CDR3aa: CASSQRRTEAFF

len: 14
d_gene: TRBD1
abundance: .
j_gene: TRBJ1-1
v_gene: TRBV6-6
CDR3nt: TGTGCCAGCAGTACAAGACAGGGGGCGACTGAAGCTTTCTTT
CDR3aa: CASSTRQGATEAFF

len: 17
d_gene: TRBD2
abundance: .
j_gene: TRBJ2-7
v_gene: TRBV7-9
CDR3nt: TGTGCCAGCAGCTTCCGGGGACTAGCGGGAATGTCTCACGAGCAGTACTTC
CDR3aa: CASSFRGLAGMSHEQYF

len: 17
d_gene: TRBD2
abundance: few
j_gene: TRBJ2-1
v_gene: TRBV28
CDR3nt: TGTGCCAGCAGCATGTTGGGGACTACAACTTCCTACAATGAGCAGTTCTTC
CDR3aa: CASSMLGTTTSYNEQFF

len: 15
d_gene: .
abundance: .
j_gene: TRBJ1-1
v_gene: TRBV5-1
CDR3nt: TGCGCCAGCAGCTCGGGGGGTGCGGCGAACACTGAAGCTTTCTTT
CDR3aa: CASSSGGAANTEAFF

len: 13
d_gene: .
abundance: .
j_gene: TRBJ2-3
v_gene: TRBV12-3/TRBV12-4
CDR3nt: TGTGCCAGCAGTCTCGGACAGACAGATACGCAGTATTTT
CDR3aa: CASSLGQTDTQYF

len: 13
d_gene: TRBD1
abundance: .
j_gene: TRBJ1-2
v_gene: TRBV9
CDR3nt: TGTGCCAGCGCCCGAGGGGGCGGCTATGGCTACACCTTC
CDR3aa: CASARGGGYGYTF

len: 14
d_gene: .
abundance: .
j_gene: TRBJ2-5
v_gene: TRBV5-1
CDR3nt: TGCGCCAGCAGTCGCTGGGCAGGGGCAGAGACCCAGTACTTC
CDR3aa: CASSRWAGAETQYF

len: 16
d_gene: .
abundance: .
j_gene: TRBJ2-1
v_gene: TRBV7-9
CDR3nt: TGTGCCAGCAGCGACTGGGACTCCGGAGCCAACAATGAGCAGTTCTTC
CDR3aa: CASSDWDSGANNEQFF

len: 14
d_gene: TRBD1
abundance: .
j_gene: TRBJ1-2
v_gene: TRBV5-1
CDR3nt: TGCGCCAGCAGCAGAGGACAGGGGGACTATGGCTACACCTTC
CDR3aa: CASSRGQGDYGYTF

len: 16
d_gene: .
abundance: .
j_gene: TRBJ1-2
v_gene: TRBV2
CDR3nt: TGTGCCAGCAGTGAAACGCATAGGACAAACTCCTTCGGCTACACCTTC
CDR3aa: CASSETHRTNSFGYTF

len: 15
d_gene: .
abundance: once
j_gene: TRBJ2-3
v_gene: TRBV7-9
CDR3nt: TGTGCCAGCAGCTTAGTTGCAGGGGGCACAGATACGCAGTATTTT
CDR3aa: CASSLVAGGTDTQYF

len: 15
d_gene: .
abundance: .
j_gene: TRBJ2-1
v_gene: TRBV11-1
CDR3nt: TGTGCCAGCAGCTTAAAAACCGGCTCCTACAATGAGCAGTTCTTC
CDR3aa: CASSLKTGSYNEQFF

len: 13
d_gene: .
abundance: .
j_gene: TRBJ1-2
v_gene: TRBV2
CDR3nt: TGTGCCAGCAGTCCAGGCCTCAACTATGGCTACACCTTC
CDR3aa: CASSPGLNYGYTF

len: 15
d_gene: .
abundance: .
j_gene: TRBJ1-5
v_gene: TRBV11-2
CDR3nt: TGTGCCAGCAGCTTAGTTGGGAGCGGCAATCAGCCCCAGCATTTT
CDR3aa: CASSLVGSGNQPQHF

len: 13
d_gene: .
abundance: .
j_gene: TRBJ1-4
v_gene: TRBV6-5
CDR3nt: TGTGCCAGCAAAGACAGAACTAATGAAAAACTGTTTTTT
CDR3aa: CASKDRTNEKLFF

len: 18
d_gene: TRBD1
abundance: once
j_gene: TRBJ1-5
v_gene: TRBV15
CDR3nt: TGTGCCACCAGCAGAGAGACAGGGTTTATAGTGGGCAATCAGCCCCAGCATTTT
CDR3aa: CATSRETGFIVGNQPQHF

len: 13
d_gene: .
abundance: .
j_gene: TRBJ1-2
v_gene: TRBV28
CDR3nt: TGTGCCAGCAGTTTTGCAGGGATCTATGGCTACACCTTC
CDR3aa: CASSFAGIYGYTF

len: 15
d_gene: .
abundance: .
j_gene: TRBJ2-1
v_gene: TRBV5-4
CDR3nt: TGTGCCAGCAGCTTTTTTGGGCAGATGAACAATGAGCAGTTCTTC
CDR3aa: CASSFFGQMNNEQFF

len: 17
d_gene: TRBD2
abundance: .
j_gene: TRBJ2-6
v_gene: TRBV19
CDR3nt: TGTGCCAGTAGTATAGGGCGGGAGCGGTCTGGGGCCAACGTCCTGACTTTC
CDR3aa: CASSIGRERSGANVLTF

len: 17
d_gene: .
abundance: .
j_gene: TRBJ1-4
v_gene: TRBV4-1
CDR3nt: TGCGCCAGCAGCCAAGATCCTGCCGATAGTCTTAATGAAAAACTGTTTTTT
CDR3aa: CASSQDPADSLNEKLFF

len: 18
d_gene: .
abundance: .
j_gene: TRBJ1-5
v_gene: TRBV9
CDR3nt: TGTGCCAGCAGCCCGGGGAATCGGGACATTTTTAGCAATCAGCCCCAGCATTTT
CDR3aa: CASSPGNRDIFSNQPQHF

len: 15
d_gene: .
abundance: once
j_gene: TRBJ2-1
v_gene: TRBV7-9
CDR3nt: TGTGCCAGCAGCTTAGCGGACAGCCCCCCATATGAGCAGTTCTTC
CDR3aa: CASSLADSPPYEQFF

len: 15
d_gene: TRBD2
abundance: .
j_gene: TRBJ2-1
v_gene: TRBV5-1
CDR3nt: TGCGCCAGCAGCCGAATAGCGGGTTTTAACAATGAGCAGTTCTTC
CDR3aa: CASSRIAGFNNEQFF

len: 14
d_gene: .
abundance: .
j_gene: TRBJ1-1
v_gene: TRBV27
CDR3nt: TGTGCCAGCAGTTCCCGTGGCAGTTTCACTGAAGCTTTCTTT
CDR3aa: CASSSRGSFTEAFF

len: 13
d_gene: TRBD1
abundance: .
j_gene: TRBJ1-4
v_gene: TRBV12-3/TRBV12-4
CDR3nt: TGTGCCAGCAGAAGGACAGGCGTCGAAAAACTGTTTTTT
CDR3aa: CASRRTGVEKLFF

len: 15
d_gene: .
abundance: .
j_gene: TRBJ1-5
v_gene: TRBV5-6
CDR3nt: TGTGCCAGCAGCTTTTGGGGGCTCCAAAGTCAGCCCCAGCATTTT
CDR3aa: CASSFWGLQSQPQHF

len: 14
d_gene: .
abundance: .
j_gene: TRBJ1-4
v_gene: TRBV28
CDR3nt: TGTGCCAGCAGTCCCCGGACAGTATGGGAAAAACTGTTTTTT
CDR3aa: CASSPRTVWEKLFF

len: 15
d_gene: TRBD2
abundance: .
j_gene: TRBJ2-1
v_gene: TRBV4-1
CDR3nt: TGCGCCAGCAGCCAAGAGGGCCGCGGGAGTGATGAGCAGTTCTTC
CDR3aa: CASSQEGRGSDEQFF

len: 13
d_gene: .
abundance: few
j_gene: TRBJ2-7
v_gene: TRBV10-3
CDR3nt: TGTGCCAGGGCGAACAGGGCTGATGGTGAGCAGTACTTC
CDR3aa: CARANRADGEQYF

len: 18
d_gene: TRBD2
abundance: once
j_gene: TRBJ2-1
v_gene: TRBV5-8
CDR3nt: TGTGCCAGCAGCCTCTTGGGGACTAGCCCTATGATCTACAATGAGCAGTTCTTC
CDR3aa: CASSLLGTSPMIYNEQFF

len: 15
d_gene: .
abundance: few
j_gene: TRBJ1-1
v_gene: TRBV11-2
CDR3nt: TGTGCCAGCAGCCCTTTAAGGGGGGGGAACACTGAAGCTTTCTTT
CDR3aa: CASSPLRGGNTEAFF

len: 15
d_gene: .
abundance: .
j_gene: TRBJ2-1
v_gene: TRBV6-5
CDR3nt: TGTGCCAGCAGTTGGACAGCGCGCTCCTACAATGAGCAGTTCTTC
CDR3aa: CASSWTARSYNEQFF

len: 15
d_gene: TRBD1
abundance: .
j_gene: TRBJ1-1
v_gene: TRBV7-8
CDR3nt: TGTGCCAGCAGCACAGGACAGGGGGGGGGCACTGAAGCTTTCTTT
CDR3aa: CASSTGQGGGTEAFF

len: 18
d_gene: TRBD1
abundance: .
j_gene: TRBJ1-2
v_gene: TRBV6-6
CDR3nt: TGTGCCAGCAGTCGACAGGGCCCGTGGGGACTAGCTAACTATGGCTACACCTTC
CDR3aa: CASSRQGPWGLANYGYTF

len: 12
d_gene: .
abundance: .
j_gene: TRBJ2-7
v_gene: TRBV20-1
CDR3nt: TGCAGTGCTAGTCAGGGCCCCTACGAGCAGTACTTC
CDR3aa: CSASQGPYEQYF

len: 14
d_gene: .
abundance: .
j_gene: TRBJ2-7
v_gene: TRBV14
CDR3nt: TGTGCCAGCAGCCAACTCCGCCAGGTGGACGAGCAGTACTTC
CDR3aa: CASSQLRQVDEQYF

len: 13
d_gene: .
abundance: .
j_gene: TRBJ2-1
v_gene: TRBV6-6
CDR3nt: TGTGCCAGCAGTCGGGCCTTAGCGAATGAGCAGTTCTTC
CDR3aa: CASSRALANEQFF

len: 11
d_gene: .
abundance: .
j_gene: TRBJ2-5
v_gene: TRBV29-1
CDR3nt: TGCAGCGCTTACAAATCGGAGACCCAGTACTTC
CDR3aa: CSAYKSETQYF

len: 16
d_gene: TRBD2
abundance: few
j_gene: TRBJ2-1
v_gene: TRBV28
CDR3nt: TGTGCCAGCAGTTCCCCACCTGGGGGACTAGCGGCTGAGCAGTTCTTC
CDR3aa: CASSSPPGGLAAEQFF

len: 13
d_gene: .
abundance: .
j_gene: TRBJ2-1
v_gene: TRBV30
CDR3nt: TGTGCCCTGCACGGTAGCGGCTACAATGAGCAGTTCTTC
CDR3aa: CALHGSGYNEQFF

len: 15
d_gene: TRBD2
abundance: .
j_gene: TRBJ2-5
v_gene: TRBV14
CDR3nt: TGTGCCAGCAGCCAAAAACTAGCGGGAGGACAGACCCAGTACTTC
CDR3aa: CASSQKLAGGQTQYF

len: 15
d_gene: TRBD2
abundance: .
j_gene: TRBJ2-7
v_gene: TRBV28
CDR3nt: TGTGCCAGCAGTTTTCGGCTAGCGGGGTCCTACGAGCAGTACTTC
CDR3aa: CASSFRLAGSYEQYF

len: 13
d_gene: TRBD1
abundance: .
j_gene: TRBJ2-7
v_gene: TRBV29-1
CDR3nt: TGCAGCGTTAGAACCGACAGGGCCTACGAGCAGTACTTC
CDR3aa: CSVRTDRAYEQYF

len: 15
d_gene: TRBD1
abundance: .
j_gene: TRBJ2-2
v_gene: TRBV5-1
CDR3nt: TGCGCCAGCAGCTACAACCAGGGGGTAGTCGGGGAGCTGTTTTTT
CDR3aa: CASSYNQGVVGELFF

len: 13
d_gene: .
abundance: .
j_gene: TRBJ1-2
v_gene: TRBV6-5
CDR3nt: TGTGCCAGCAGTTACGGGACTCCAGATGGCTACACCTTC
CDR3aa: CASSYGTPDGYTF

len: 15
d_gene: .
abundance: .
j_gene: TRBJ2-3
v_gene: TRBV30
CDR3nt: TGTGCCTGGAGTGGCATTTGGGGGGACACAGATACGCAGTATTTT
CDR3aa: CAWSGIWGDTDTQYF

len: 15
d_gene: .
abundance: .
j_gene: TRBJ1-5
v_gene: TRBV7-9
CDR3nt: TGTGCCAGCAGCTCTACAGAAGGGGTTTTTCAGCCCCAGCATTTT
CDR3aa: CASSSTEGVFQPQHF

len: 14
d_gene: TRBD1
abundance: .
j_gene: TRBJ2-7
v_gene: TRBV11-3
CDR3nt: TGTGCCAGCAGCTCGGGACAGGGGGCCACCGAGCAGTACTTC
CDR3aa: CASSSGQGATEQYF

len: 13
d_gene: .
abundance: .
j_gene: TRBJ2-3
v_gene: TRBV30
CDR3nt: TGTGCCTGGAGCCACTCGGGGGCAGATACGCAGTATTTT
CDR3aa: CAWSHSGADTQYF

len: 15
d_gene: TRBD2
abundance: .
j_gene: TRBJ2-3
v_gene: TRBV19
CDR3nt: TGTGCCTCGACCGGGGCGGGAGGGTGGACAGATACGCAGTATTTT
CDR3aa: CASTGAGGWTDTQYF

len: 16
d_gene: .
abundance: once
j_gene: TRBJ2-7
v_gene: TRBV4-2
CDR3nt: TGTGCCAGCAGCCAAGAACTGGGCCAGGCCTCCTACGAGCAGTACTTC
CDR3aa: CASSQELGQASYEQYF

len: 16
d_gene: .
abundance: .
j_gene: TRBJ2-6
v_gene: TRBV5-8
CDR3nt: TGTGCCAGCAGCTTTCCACAGGGCTCTGGGGCCAACGTCCTGACTTTC
CDR3aa: CASSFPQGSGANVLTF

len: 15
d_gene: .
abundance: .
j_gene: TRBJ1-5
v_gene: TRBV7-2
CDR3nt: TGTGCCAGCAGCTTAGGATGGGCCCAGAATCAGCCCCAGCATTTT
CDR3aa: CASSLGWAQNQPQHF

len: 13
d_gene: .
abundance: .
j_gene: TRBJ2-2
v_gene: TRBV27
CDR3nt: TGTGCCAGCACCTTCTACGGAGCCGGGGAGCTGTTTTTT
CDR3aa: CASTFYGAGELFF

len: 13
d_gene: .
abundance: .
j_gene: TRBJ2-7
v_gene: TRBV28
CDR3nt: TGTGCCAGCAGTCCCGACATCGCCTACGAGCAGTACTTC
CDR3aa: CASSPDIAYEQYF

len: 14
d_gene: .
abundance: .
j_gene: TRBJ2-7
v_gene: TRBV3-1/TRBV3-2
CDR3nt: TGTGCCAGCAGCCAATTAGGAGGAAATTACGAGCAGTACTTC
CDR3aa: CASSQLGGNYEQYF